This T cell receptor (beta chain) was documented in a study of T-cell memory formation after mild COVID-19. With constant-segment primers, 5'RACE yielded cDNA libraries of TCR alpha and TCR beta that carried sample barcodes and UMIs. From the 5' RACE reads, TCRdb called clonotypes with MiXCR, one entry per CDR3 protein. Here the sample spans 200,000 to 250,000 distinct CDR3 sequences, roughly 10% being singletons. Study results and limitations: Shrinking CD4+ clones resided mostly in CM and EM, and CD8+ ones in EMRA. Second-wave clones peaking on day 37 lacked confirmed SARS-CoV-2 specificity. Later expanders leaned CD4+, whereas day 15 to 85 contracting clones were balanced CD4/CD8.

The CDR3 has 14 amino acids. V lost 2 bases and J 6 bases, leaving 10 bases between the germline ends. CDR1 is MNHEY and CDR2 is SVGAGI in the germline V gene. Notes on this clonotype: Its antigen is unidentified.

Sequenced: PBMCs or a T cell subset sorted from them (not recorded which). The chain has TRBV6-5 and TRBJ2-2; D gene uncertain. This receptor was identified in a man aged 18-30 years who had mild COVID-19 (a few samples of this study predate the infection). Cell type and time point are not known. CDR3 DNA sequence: TGTGCCAGCAGTTACCGAGACTGTGCCGGGGAGCTGTTTTTT. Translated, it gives CASSYRDCAGELFF.